This T cell receptor beta chain was obtained from a study of blood T cell repertoires in COVID-19. Study in general: The United States, Italy and Spain were the sources of the acute and convalescent COVID-19 samples. Nucleic acid was either cDNA or gDNA, and it came from T cells, B-cell-depleted T cells, or PBMCs.

In the original workflow: Counts of nucleated cells, estimated from reference gene primer amplification, were obtained. Assay used: immunoSEQ multiplex PCR; TCRdb lists only in-frame clones, some missing. Clone size and V and J calls were adopted from that table, with D and trimming inferred from the DNA. Among 65,000 to 90,000 clones listed, roughly nine tenths were seen once. Material: peripheral blood. The clonotype was recovered from a man aged 45 to 65 with acute or convalescent COVID-19.

CDR3 sequence reads: CASSQASNQPQHF. The DNA of the CDR3 is TGCGCCAGCAGCCAAGCCTCCAATCAGCCCCAGCATTTT. The chain joins TRBV4-1 to TRBJ1-5; D is unclear. CDR3 length: 13 amino acids. The germline CDR1 and CDR2 sequences are MGHRA and YSYEKL. Trimming took off 1 base at V and 3 bases at J, with 4 bases between the two ends.